This record looks at one TCR beta chain sequence and its context. Its antigen is unidentified. The data were obtained in a study of graft-versus-host responses after intestinal transplantation. At the level of the study: Among the recipients, transplants were multivisceral, liver-intestinal, or isolated intestinal. Tacrolimus plus steroids were given to all recipients for 3 to 4 years, preceded by anti-thymocyte globulin induction.

Here immunoSEQ multiplex PCR was the method, and the copy in TCRdb shows in-frame clones only, minus some. The sample includes about 90,000 clones, about 95% of them seen just once. The source was unstimulated CD4+ T cells sorted from spleen or lymph node cells, collected before transplant. The source of this sequence is a human donor who was the organ donor for an intestinal transplant.

Written as DNA, the CDR3 is TGTGCCAGAAGCTCCAACAGGGTTGCGTGTCAGCCCCAGCATTTT. Translated, it gives CARSSNRVACQPQHF. The J gene is TRBJ1-5, the V gene TRBV5-3; a possible D gene is TRBD1 (6 bases). TRBV5-3 is an open reading frame, and its role is uncertain. The ends were cut back, 3 bases at V and 6 bases at J, with 16 bases in the middle. This CDR3 is 15 amino acids long.